Below are 6 T cell receptor beta chains sequenced from a single sample in a study of spatial heterogeneity in lung cancer. TCRdb ran MiXCR on the 5' RACE reads and lists one entry per CDR3 protein. The sample has about 36,000 distinct CDR3 sequences, roughly 7.8% seen once. Documented time point: blood at routine non-recurrence follow-up after resection. The input for sequencing was PBMCs, taken at follow-up. The origin of the receptors is a male donor with early-stage non-small cell lung cancer.

This clonotype was counted at least ten times. The CDR3 bases are TGTGCCAGCAGTTTGGACAGGGCCTATGGCTACACCTTC. This codes for CASSLDRAYGYTF. This rearrangement joins TRBV6-1 to TRBJ1-2; 8 nucleotides match TRBD1. Trimming removed 5 bases from V and 4 bases from J; junction bases left unmatched: 3. The germline V gene encodes CDR1 MNHNS and CDR2 SASEGT. CDR3 length: 13 residues.

This clonotype is medium-sized by share. The genes are TRBV7-2 and TRBJ2-2; the D is unclear. The germline V gene encodes CDR1 SGHTA and CDR2 FQGNSA. V lost 4 bases to trimming and J lost 2 bases, with 8 bases between them. The CDR3 length is 14 residues. This chain's CDR3 is CASSSLDNTGELFF. CDR3 DNA: TGTGCCAGCAGCTCCTTGGACAACACCGGGGAGCTGTTTTTT.

Many counts were recorded for this clonotype. This chain uses TRBV12-3 or TRBV12-4 with TRBJ1-1; no clear D gene. Between the trimmed V and J ends, which lost 0 bases and 10 bases, there was a span of 9 bases. CDR3 length: 12 residues. CDR3 in amino acids: CASSLARFGAFF. CDR3 coding DNA: TGTGCCAGCAGTTTAGCGCGGTTCGGAGCTTTCTTT.

This clonotype was counted ten times or more. V usage is TRBV18 and J usage is TRBJ2-1, with 11 bases matching TRBD2. J was trimmed by 3 bases and V by 3 bases; bases with no gene match: 7. The CDR3 contains 17 residues. From germline, CDR1 is KGHSH and CDR2 LQKENI. The chain's CDR3 is CASSPQFGLAGYNEQFF. CDR3 in DNA: TGTGCCAGCTCACCGCAGTTCGGACTAGCGGGCTACAATGAGCAGTTCTTC.

Many counts were recorded for this clonotype. The rearrangement joins TRBV7-9 to TRBJ1-4, with a tentative D call TRBD1 (5 bases). The CDR3 consists of 13 residues. V was cut by 1 base and J by 7 bases, with 7 bases left in between. CDR1 is SEHNR, CDR2 FQNEAQ, per germline (reference sequence). In DNA, the CDR3 is TGTGCCAGCAGCTTAGGCGGGGGTGAAAAACTGTTTTTT. Its translation: CASSLGGGEKLFF.

This clonotype came up a few times. The chain has TRBV5-4 and TRBJ2-4; 8 bases are shared with TRBD1. V shed 1 base, J shed 3 bases, and the junction held 6 bases outside the gene matches. This CDR3 is 16 amino acids long. Germline V gene lookup returns CDR1 SGHNT and CDR2 YYREEE (reference sequence). Written as DNA, the CDR3 is TGTGCCAGCAGCTTGTCCGTTACAGGGGGCAAAAACATTCAGTACTTC. Translation: CASSLSVTGGKNIQYF.